Given below is one T cell receptor (beta chain) in context. Its antigen specificity is not known. No clone much larger than this one lies a single base away; base qualities are absent. Using the deep immunoSEQ assay, TCR CDR3 regions were amplified from genomic DNA by multiplex PCR. Extracted genomic DNA from each cell subset was distributed evenly across all wells of several immunoSEQ 96-well plates, and each plate was treated as a replicate. For sorted subsets, around 200 ng genomic DNA, equal to about 30,000 T cell genomes, was loaded into each replicate PCR. Purified libraries were measured with a Qubit 3.0 fluorometer, size-checked on a Bioanalyzer 2100, and measured again with the KAPA Library Quantification kit. Every immunoSEQ 96-well plate was sequenced on a separate single-read 150-cycle Illumina NextSeq 550 flow cell. Processing in the source paper ran as follows. The immunoSEQ output contained only junctional sequences without quality scores, so filtering could not match that applied to full-length reads. To assign V/J genes and CDR3, sequences were annotated using PyIR, a Python wrapper for IgBLAST v1.9, with IMGT germline references. Reads were removed for weak V/J assignments (E-value above 1e-6), missing CDR3, stop codons, out-of-frame junctions, or ambiguous translated residues. V3J clonotypes were defined as sequences sharing the same inferred V gene, J gene, and CDR3 amino acid sequence. The percentage overlap between two repertoires was calculated by dividing the number of shared unique clonotypes by the size of the smaller repertoire. Three approaches were used to assess repertoire richness: RTK rarefaction, the Chao1 estimator, and Recon v2.1 estimates of unobserved clonotypes. Generation probabilities were computed with OLGA for all TCRbeta clonotypes obtained by the gDNA method from a few donors. TCRdb obtained this table from immuneACCESS and retained in-frame rearrangements with V and J assigned. These tables miss some clones; where compared with another copy, unresolved V genes account for less than half of the shortfall, and the remainder is unexplained. The V and J calls and clone size are taken from that table; D and trimming were inferred from the DNA. The sample includes roughly 1 million clones, with about 75% observed a single time. The ten biggest clones cover about 1.5% of the sample.

The donors were healthy, HIV-negative adults who had no recently reported acute infections or vaccinations. Only Caucasian adults living in Nashville, Tennessee, USA were represented among the donors. CD4+ T cells were enriched by magnetic negative selection; naive cells were then positively selected on CD45RA, and the negative fraction formed the memory subset. Blood was obtained by leukapheresis, after which PBMCs were separated by Ficoll-Histopaque density gradient centrifugation and cryopreserved in liquid nitrogen vapor phase. Analytical flow cytometry was used to check the purity and quantity of every magnetically sorted T cell population. Each sorted fraction had its genomic DNA isolated and then quantified by UV absorbance on a Nanodrop 2000c. This entry is derived from a study of shared clonotypes between healthy human individuals (dated by TCRdb to 2019 to 2021). About the full investigation: Three men and a couple of women, aged 18 to 49 years, made up the cohort. To increase sequencing depth and limit assay-specific biases, different laboratories used diverse techniques to prepare libraries and sequence TCR repertoires. Per donor, leukapheresis produced somewhere between about 0.9 and 9.5 billion PBMCs. Blood TCR repertoires of roughly five healthy adults were deeply sequenced to estimate repertoire size and the extent of clonotype sharing between individuals. For each donor, three plates each were used for CD4 naive and CD4 memory, two plates were used for CD8 naive, and one plate was used for CD8 memory.

CDR1 and CDR2 (SQVTM, ANQGSEA) derive from the germline V gene. Cut back by 7 bases and 5 bases, the V and J ends lie 14 bases apart. The CDR3 runs 12 residues from the cysteine to the phenylalanine. CDR3 DNA is the only sequence kept; it has 36 bases, read in frame from the first base. General study outcomes and caveats: Clonotypes shared by all four sorted-subset donors showed higher generation probabilities than non-shared clonotypes. Naive subsets generally had larger estimated clonotype richness than memory subsets. Based on pairwise subsampling, the degree of clonotype sharing among donors was expected to be affected by sequencing depth. Sharing across a few donors was observed for approximately 5% of naive CD4, over 3% of naive CD8, 2% to 2.5% of memory CD4, and about 0.4% of memory CD8 clonotypes. Because the study included a small number of donors, the genetic and exposure-history diversity represented was limited. Even with the large sequencing depth, rarefaction of the sorted-subset datasets indicated that sequencing was incomplete. Sampling was restricted to blood, and TCR repertoires in tissues likely differ from the TCR repertoires found in blood.

This receptor was obtained from a man between 18 and 29 years old in good health. Sequencing used memory CD4+ T cells sorted from blood. Sample cell subset or site, as interpreted from the label and publication: CD45RA-negative fraction. Recombination joined TRBV29-1 with TRBJ2-5; the best D guess is TRBD1, with 5 bases matching. The CDR3 reads as follows: CSAGLVVETQYF. The sequenced DNA: TGCAGCGCAGGGCTAGTCGTGGAGACCCAGTACTTC.